This passage covers 31 T cell receptor beta chains from one sample sequenced in a study of PD-1 blockade in mismatch repair-deficient tumors. The method was immunoSEQ multiplex PCR; TCRdb's version includes in-frame clones alone and lacks a portion of them. The sample has 56,000 or so clones; 81% are singletons. This specimen was peripheral blood, taken roughly 19 weeks after starting pembrolizumab. The receptors were sampled from an adult with mismatch repair-deficient cancer.

The chain has TRBV7-3 and TRBJ2-5, with TRBD2 matching over 8 bases. The CDR3 has 19 amino acids. The V segment lost 5 bases and the J segment 1 base; nucleotides outside the gene matches: 18. Germline CDR1 reads SGHTA; CDR2 reads FQGTGA. CDR3 loop: CASSPRGGGAGGLQETQYF. The CDR3 bases are TGTGCCAGCAGCCCTCGGGGGGGCGGCGCGGGAGGTCTCCAAGAGACCCAGTACTTC.

This clone occurred a few times. J is TRBJ2-1 and V is TRBV18; D gene ambiguous. The germline V gene has CDR1 KGHSH and CDR2 LQKENI. V shed 6 bases and J shed 5 bases, with 5 bases lying between them. The length of the CDR3 is 11 residues. Here the CDR3 DNA reads TGTGCCAGCTCCCCCAACAATGAGCAGTTCTTC. This translates into CASSPNNEQFF.

The rearrangement joins TRBV5-4 to TRBJ2-1; D is possibly TRBD1 or TRBD2 (7 bases each). The V end was cut by 4 bases, the J end by 10 bases, with 15 bases between. The germline V gene has CDR1 SGHNT and CDR2 YYREEE (reference sequence). The CDR3 extends over 13 amino acids. The CDR3 region has the DNA TGTGCCAGCAGCCGCTACCAGGGGGGGGAGCAGTTCTTC. It translates to CASSRYQGGEQFF.

The chain employs TRBV12-2 and TRBJ1-3. TRBV12-2 is termed a pseudogene. This CDR3 has 15 amino acids. The CDR3 reads CASRLARENGNTIYF. The CDR3 DNA follows: TGTGCAAGTCGCTTAGCAAGGGAGAACGGAAACACCATATATTTT.

This sequence joins TRBV11-2 and TRBJ2-3; D uncertain. The CDR3 sequence is 16 residues long. The V gene's germline CDR1 is SGHAT and CDR2 FQNNGV. V shed 4 bases and J shed 2 bases, with 16 bases lying between them. The CDR3 sequence: CASSSSGLFSTDTQYF. The CDR3 DNA reads as TGTGCCAGCAGCTCCTCTGGGCTGTTTTCCACAGATACGCAGTATTTT.

The chain links TRBV5-4 to TRBJ2-1; 10 positions agree with TRBD2. This CDR3 has 15 residues. Germline V gene data show CDR1 as SGHNT and CDR2 as YYREEE (reference sequence). The J segment lost 5 bases and the V segment lost 2 bases, leaving 4 bases of the junction unmatched. The CDR3 nucleotides read TGTGCCAGCAGCTTTCAGCGGGAGGGGAACAATGAGCAGTTCTTC. Encoded protein: CASSFQREGNNEQFF.

V usage is TRBV5-6 and J usage is TRBJ2-2; D possibly corresponds to TRBD2 (6 bases). Per germline, CDR1 SGHDT and CDR2 YYEEEE. The CDR3 is 15 residues long. With 1 base removed from V and 0 bases from J, the gap between germline ends came to 7 bases. CDR3 nucleotides: TGTGCCAGCAGCTTGCCGGGAGCGAACACCGGGGAGCTGTTTTTT. It codes for CASSLPGANTGELFF. The full variable domain, rest sourced from reference TRBV5-6 and TRBJ2-2, is DAGVTQSPTHLIKTRGQQVTLRCSPKSGHDTVSWYQQALGQGPQFIFQYYEEEERQRGNFPDRFSGHQFPNYSSELNVNALLLGDSALYLCASSLPGANTGELFFGEGSRLTVL.

V and J are TRBV6-5 and TRBJ2-2; 9 positions agree with TRBD2. J lost 5 bases, V lost 0 bases, and 4 bases had no gene match. The CDR3 is made up of 16 amino acids. From germline, CDR1 is MNHEY and CDR2 SVGAGI. The CDR3 is CASSYSGTSRTGELFF. DNA of the CDR3: TGTGCCAGCAGTTACTCCGGGACTAGCAGGACCGGGGAGCTGTTTTTT.

This chain links TRBV7-8 with TRBJ2-1; 8 bases agree with TRBD2. Per germline, CDR1 SGHVS and CDR2 FQNEAQ. The length of the CDR3 is 15 residues. Losses at the gene ends were 5 bases for V and 6 bases for J; bases not matched to a gene: 9. CDR3 amino acids: CASSAAGTRGNEQFF. The CDR3 DNA sequence: TGTGCCAGCAGCGCCGCCGGGACTAGGGGCAATGAGCAGTTCTTC.

J is TRBJ1-1 and V is TRBV4-1, with 10 bases identical to TRBD1. In germline, CDR1 is MGHRA, CDR2 YSYEKL. This CDR3 comprises 18 residues. V lost 4 bases and J lost 0; bases outside the gene matches: 11. DNA of the CDR3: TGCGCCAGCAGCCGGGGGACAGGGGTCCCCGGCATGAACACTGAAGCTTTCTTT. Translated, it gives CASSRGTGVPGMNTEAFF.

This clone is medium-sized by share. The chain carries TRBV7-9 and TRBJ2-7; D is ambiguous. CDR3 length equals 12 residues. Deletions cut 5 bases from V and 3 bases from J, with 8 bases between. Germline V gene data show CDR1 as SEHNR and CDR2 as FQNEAQ (reference sequence). CDR3 sequence (DNA): TGTGCCAGCAGCCTGGACCTCTACGAGCAGTACTTC. Translation gives CASSLDLYEQYF.

The chain recombines TRBV6-6 with TRBJ2-1; D is unclear. This CDR3 has 12 amino acids. Deletions cut 2 bases from V and 9 bases from J, with 8 bases between. The germline V gene has CDR1 MNHNY and CDR2 SVGAGI (reference sequence). CDR3 bases: TGTGCCAGCAGTTACGGTCGGAGTGAGCAGTTCTTC. Translating it yields CASSYGRSEQFF.

V gene TRBV6-1 combines with J gene TRBJ1-5; possible D gene TRBD1, 5 bases. V shed 8 bases and J shed 8 bases, with 16 bases lying between them. Germline-derived CDR1 and CDR2 are MNHNS and SASEGT. The CDR3 has 13 amino acids. Here the CDR3 reads CASVRGDWEPQHF. As DNA, the CDR3 is TGTGCCAGCGTGAGGGGCGACTGGGAGCCCCAGCATTTT.

In this sample, this clone turned up a few times. The V and J genes are TRBV12-5 and TRBJ2-7, with 9 bases lining up with TRBD2. The ends lost 0 bases at V and 6 bases at J; junction bases unmatched: 18. In germline, CDR1 is LGHNT, CDR2 FRNRAP. CDR3 length: 19 amino acids. The DNA for the CDR3 is TGTGCTAGTGGTTTGGTACTTTCAGGCGGGAGGGCCCCCGCCCGCGAGCAGTACTTC. Translation gives CASGLVLSGGRAPAREQYF.

This chain uses TRBV28 with TRBJ2-1, with D possibly matching TRBD2 (5 bases). Trimming removed 6 bases from V and 6 bases from J, with 15 bases in between. CDR1 and CDR2 (germline): MDHEN, SYDVKM. CDR3 length equals 14 residues. CDR3 region: CASSLRAETNEQFF. The CDR3 region has the DNA TGTGCCAGCAGCTTAAGAGCGGAGACCAATGAGCAGTTCTTC.

The chain is built from TRBV13 and TRBJ2-7; either TRBD1 or TRBD2 may supply D (5 bases each). Germline CDR1 reads PRHDT; CDR2 reads FYEKMQ (reference sequence). There are 14 residues in the CDR3. Trimming removed 1 base at V and 6 bases at J, with 13 bases between. The CDR3 sequence is CASSLVSGAGEQYF. The CDR3 DNA reads TGTGCCAGCAGCTTAGTTTCTGGGGCGGGCGAGCAGTACTTC.

The CDR3 sequence is CASSAGHGTSGRATGELFF. The CDR3 DNA reads as TGTGCCAGCAGCGCGGGTCACGGGACTAGCGGGAGGGCCACCGGGGAGCTGTTTTTT. The V gene is TRBV9, the J gene TRBJ2-2; TRBD2 matches 16 bases. Germline CDR1 SGDLS, CDR2 YYNGEE. The CDR3 is 19 residues long. J was trimmed by 4 bases and V by 3 bases; bases with no gene match: 9.

The chain combines TRBV2 with TRBJ2-7; a possible D gene is TRBD1 (6 bases). With 2 bases removed from V and 6 bases from J, the gap between germline ends came to 11 bases. This CDR3 has 13 residues. Germline assignment: CDR1 SNHLY and CDR2 FYNNEI. In nucleotides, the CDR3 is TGTGCCAGCAGTGAACAGGGGTCGGGCGAGCAGTACTTC. Translation: CASSEQGSGEQYF.

This clone is judged medium-sized (0.01 to 0.1%). This chain connects TRBV27 to TRBJ1-2, with 9 bases that match TRBD1. There are 15 residues in the CDR3. V lost 5 bases, J lost 2 bases, and 6 bases stayed unmatched. Germline CDR1 and CDR2: MNHEY and SMNVEV (reference sequence). Here the CDR3 reads CASSPPGQGNYGYTF. CDR3 nucleotides: TGTGCCAGCAGTCCGCCGGGACAGGGAAACTATGGCTACACCTTC.

The chain joins TRBV5-6 to TRBJ1-1, with a weak D call TRBD1 (6 bases). From germline, CDR1 is SGHDT and CDR2 YYEEEE. The CDR3 sequence is 16 residues long. Trimming removed 5 bases at V and 0 bases at J, with 17 bases between. CDR3 residues: CASRLAGQGLNTEAFF. Here the CDR3 DNA reads TGTGCCAGCAGGCTGGCGGGACAAGGTTTGAACACTGAAGCTTTCTTT.

This clone is labeled as medium-sized (0.01 to 0.1%). This chain joins TRBV27 and TRBJ2-1; 8 bases match TRBD2. This CDR3 contains 15 residues. Germline V lookup: CDR1 MNHEY, CDR2 SMNVEV (reference sequence). V dropped 4 bases and J dropped 5; count of bases not matched to a gene: 7. This chain's CDR3 is CASSSPGLVNNEQFF. The CDR3 bases are TGTGCCAGCAGTTCCCCGGGACTAGTTAACAATGAGCAGTTCTTC.

The chain carries TRBV29-1 and TRBJ1-2; TRBD1 agrees at 7 bases. The CDR3 length is 14 residues. Trimming took 1 base from V and 2 from J; bases not matched to a gene: 4. The germline gives CDR1 SQVTM, CDR2 ANQGSEA. This chain's CDR3 is CSVEGQGMNYGYTF. CDR3 nucleotides: TGCAGCGTTGAAGGACAGGGAATGAACTATGGCTACACCTTC.

The V gene is TRBV5-8, the J gene TRBJ1-1, with 8 bases fitting TRBD1. Germline lookup yields CDR1 SGHTS and CDR2 YDEGEE. The CDR3 runs to 16 residues. With V trimmed by 1 base and J by 4 bases, 9 bases remained unmatched. CDR3 in amino acids: CASSLPPGGYVTEAFF. The CDR3 coding sequence is TGTGCCAGCAGCTTGCCGCCAGGGGGCTATGTCACTGAAGCTTTCTTT.

This sequence joins TRBV19 and TRBJ2-7; TRBD2 is a possible D gene (6 bases). The CDR3 extends over 15 amino acids. Trimming took 3 bases from V and 3 from J, leaving 15 bases between them. CDR1 is LNHDA and CDR2 is SQIVND in the germline V gene (reference sequence). CDR3 DNA sequence: TGTGCCAGTAGTATCCAGTTACTGGGGGGCTACGAGCAGTACTTC. This sequence encodes CASSIQLLGGYEQYF. Using reference TRBV19 and TRBJ2-7 for the parts outside the CDR3, the full variable domain is DGGITQSPKYLFRKEGQNVTLSCEQNLNHDAMYWYRQDPGQGLRLIYYSQIVNDFQKGDIAEGYSVSREKKESFPLTVTSAQKNPTAFYLCASSIQLLGGYEQYFGPGTRLTVT.

This sequence joins TRBV4-1 and TRBJ2-3, with 9 nucleotides matching TRBD2. The germline V gene encodes CDR1 MGHRA and CDR2 YSYEKL. CDR3 length: 17 residues. V gave up 6 bases and J gave up 2 bases; unmatched junction bases: 12. The CDR3 loop reads CASSQRGLAGNTDTQYF. CDR3 sequence (DNA): TGCGCCAGCAGTCAACGCGGGCTAGCGGGGAACACAGATACGCAGTATTTT.

The rearrangement links TRBV5-4 to TRBJ2-1; TRBD2 aligns across 7 bases. The CDR3 extends over 14 amino acids. Looked up from germline, CDR1 is SGHNT and CDR2 is YYREEE (reference sequence). Trimming removed 3 bases from V and 4 bases from J; junction bases left unmatched: 4. CDR3 coding DNA: TGTGCCAGCAGCTGGCGGGAGCGGTACAATGAGCAGTTCTTC. It is translated as CASSWRERYNEQFF.

The genes are TRBV6-1 and TRBJ1-2; D is possibly TRBD1 (5 bases). V lost 11 bases to trimming and J lost 7 bases, with 17 bases between them. Germline V gene data show CDR1 as MNHNS and CDR2 as SASEGT. The CDR3 has 12 residues. The CDR3 is CAGRDGSSGYTF. In nucleotides, the CDR3 is TGTGCCGGCCGGGACGGCAGTTCTGGCTACACCTTC.

Here the CDR3 reads CASSEFRPGDSNQPQHF. In nucleotides, the CDR3 is TGTGCCAGCAGTGAATTTAGACCAGGGGATAGCAATCAGCCCCAGCATTTT. The chain recombines TRBV2 with TRBJ1-5; D may be TRBD1 (6 bases). V lost 2 bases and J lost 0, with 14 bases in between. The CDR3 length is 17 residues. Germline-derived CDR1 and CDR2 are SNHLY and FYNNEI.

Here the CDR3 reads CASSLDYEQYF. DNA of the CDR3: TGTGCCAGCAGCTTAGATTACGAGCAGTACTTC. The genes are TRBV11-3 and TRBJ2-7, with D unclear. With 0 bases removed from V and 4 bases from J, the gap between germline ends came to 1 base. Per the germline V gene, CDR1 is SGHNT and CDR2 is YENEEA. The CDR3 is made up of 11 amino acids.

The chain couples TRBV5-4 to TRBJ1-3, with D unresolved. This CDR3 spans 15 amino acids. Deletions cut 0 bases from V and 1 base from J, with 8 bases between. CDR1 SGHNT and CDR2 YYREEE come from the germline V gene (reference sequence). CDR3 protein: CASSLDLGSGNTIYF. In DNA, the CDR3 is TGTGCCAGCAGCTTGGACTTGGGATCTGGAAACACCATATATTTT.

A few counts support this clone. V usage is TRBV2 and J usage is TRBJ2-7, with a tentative D call TRBD2 (6 bases). Trimming removed 4 bases at V and 0 bases at J, with 10 bases between. CDR1 is SNHLY and CDR2 is FYNNEI in the germline V gene. The CDR3 loop spans 14 amino acids. CDR3 sequence: CASSVYGSSYEQYF. CDR3 nucleotide sequence: TGTGCCAGCAGTGTTTACGGGAGCTCCTACGAGCAGTACTTC.